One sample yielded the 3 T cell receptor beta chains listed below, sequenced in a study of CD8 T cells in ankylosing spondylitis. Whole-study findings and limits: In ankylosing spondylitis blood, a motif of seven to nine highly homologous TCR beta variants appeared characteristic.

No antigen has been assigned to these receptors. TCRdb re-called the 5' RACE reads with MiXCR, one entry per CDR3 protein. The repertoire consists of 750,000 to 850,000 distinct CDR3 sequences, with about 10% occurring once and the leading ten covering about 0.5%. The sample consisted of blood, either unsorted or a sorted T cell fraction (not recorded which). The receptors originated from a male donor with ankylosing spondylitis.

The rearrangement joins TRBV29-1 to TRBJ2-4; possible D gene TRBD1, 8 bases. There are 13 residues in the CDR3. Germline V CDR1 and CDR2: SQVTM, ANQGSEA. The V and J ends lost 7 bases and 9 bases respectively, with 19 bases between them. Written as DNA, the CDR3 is TGCAGCGCCGTACAGGGGGGGGAAGTCATTCAGTACTTC. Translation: CSAVQGGEVIQYF. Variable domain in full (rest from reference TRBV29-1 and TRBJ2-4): SAVISQKPSRDICQRGTSLTIQCQVDSQVTMMFWYRQQPGQSLTLIATANQGSEATYESGFVIDKFPISRPNLTFSTLTVSNMSPEDSSIYLCSAVQGGEVIQYFGAGTRLSVL.

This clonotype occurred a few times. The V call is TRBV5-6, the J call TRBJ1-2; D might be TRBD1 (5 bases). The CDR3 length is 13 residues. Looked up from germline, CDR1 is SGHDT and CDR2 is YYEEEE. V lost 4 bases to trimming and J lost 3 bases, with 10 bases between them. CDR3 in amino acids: CASSGGIDYGYTF. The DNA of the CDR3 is TGTGCCAGCAGCGGGGGGATAGACTATGGCTACACCTTC. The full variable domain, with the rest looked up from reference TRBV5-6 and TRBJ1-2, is DAGVTQSPTHLIKTRGQQVTLRCSPKSGHDTVSWYQQALGQGPQFIFQYYEEEERQRGNFPDRFSGHQFPNYSSELNVNALLLGDSALYLCASSGGIDYGYTFGSGTRLTVV.

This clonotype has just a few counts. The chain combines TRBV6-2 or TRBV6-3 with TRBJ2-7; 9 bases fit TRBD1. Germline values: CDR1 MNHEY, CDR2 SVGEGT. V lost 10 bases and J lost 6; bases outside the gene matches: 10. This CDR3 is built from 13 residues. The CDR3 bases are TGTGCCACTTCCGGGACAGGGATGACCGAGCAGTACTTC. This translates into CATSGTGMTEQYF.